This T cell receptor beta chain emerged from a study of blood T cell repertoires in COVID-19. Study as a whole: Both acute and convalescent COVID-19 samples were obtained from the United States, Italy and Spain.

Methods used by the authors: Amplified reference gene primers provided the basis for estimating nucleated cell counts. TCRdb's copy holds only in-frame clones and misses some; the assay was immunoSEQ multiplex PCR. D and trimming were read from the DNA, whereas the V and J calls and clone size are those reported in that table. Of about 250,000 clones detected, around 90% appear once; the ten largest clones hold 0.94%. V was clipped by 0 bases and J by 3 bases, with 9 bases between them. The CDR3 has 15 amino acids. Germline CDR1 and CDR2: SGHRS and YFSETQ. The chain is built from TRBV5-1 and TRBJ2-2, with D unresolved. Sequencing was carried out using peripheral blood. The sequence was obtained from a middle-aged woman who had recovered from COVID-19. The CDR3 DNA reads as TGCGCCAGCAGCTTGGGCCAGCTAGACACCGGGGAGCTGTTTTTT. Translated, it gives CASSLGQLDTGELFF.